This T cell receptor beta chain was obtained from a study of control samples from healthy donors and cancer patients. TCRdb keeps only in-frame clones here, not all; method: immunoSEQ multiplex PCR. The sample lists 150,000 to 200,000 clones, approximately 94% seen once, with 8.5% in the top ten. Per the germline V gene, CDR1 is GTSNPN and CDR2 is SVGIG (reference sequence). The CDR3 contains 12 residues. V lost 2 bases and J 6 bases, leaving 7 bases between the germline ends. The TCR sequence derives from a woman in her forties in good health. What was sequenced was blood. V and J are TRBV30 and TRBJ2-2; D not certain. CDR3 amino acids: CAWSKFSGELFF. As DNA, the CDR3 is TGTGCCTGGAGTAAGTTTTCCGGGGAGCTGTTTTTT.